This T cell receptor (beta chain) was identified in a study of CD8 T cells in ankylosing spondylitis. The CDR3 runs 18 residues. Trimming cost V 3 bases and J 8 bases; bases outside gene matches: 18. CDR1 ENHRY and CDR2 SYGVKD come from the germline V gene. This clonotype has only a few counts. In TCRdb, the 5' RACE reads were re-called with MiXCR into one record per CDR3 protein. The sample includes about 24,000 distinct CDR3 sequences, about 15% of them seen just once. Sequences were obtained from blood. The chain combines TRBV10-3 with TRBJ2-5; TRBD2 matches 10 bases. The source of this sequence is a male donor with ankylosing spondylitis or in good health (not recorded which). The CDR3 region has the DNA TGTGCCATCAGTGATCCGGGACTAGCGTCTAATGGCCATGTTACCCAGTACTTC. Protein sequence: CAISDPGLASNGHVTQYF.